This T cell receptor beta chain was captured in a study of OX40 agonist ivuxolimab in advanced cancers. Looking at the study overall: An agonistic anti-OX40 (CD134) antibody, ivuxolimab, was used to treat the patients. Enrollees could have had prior anti-PD-1, anti-PD-L1 or anti-CTLA-4 therapy, which 35% to 40% had received. Partial responses were achieved by three patients, one with hepatocellular carcinoma and two with cutaneous melanoma. Study results and limitations: At 0.1 to 3.0 mg/kg, clonal expansion of CD4+ and CD8+ blood T cells had occurred by week 6.

Germline assignment: CDR1 KGHSH and CDR2 LQKENI. V was clipped by 9 bases and J by 0 bases, with 6 bases between them. This CDR3 is built from 12 residues. Profiled with immunoSEQ multiplex PCR; TCRdb holds only in-frame clones, not every one. The data show around 70,000 clones, approximately 92% seen once. Concerning this clone itself: Its antigen remains unidentified.

The chain carries TRBV18 and TRBJ1-5; D remains ambiguous. The receptor was derived from an adult with an advanced solid tumor such as melanoma, head and neck, liver or kidney cancer. Here the sequenced sample was CD4+ or CD8+ T cells sorted from blood, taken in a trial of the OX40 agonist ivuxolimab. CDR3 loop: CASSYSNQPQHF. Written as DNA, the CDR3 is TGTGCCAGTTCCTATAGCAATCAGCCCCAGCATTTT.